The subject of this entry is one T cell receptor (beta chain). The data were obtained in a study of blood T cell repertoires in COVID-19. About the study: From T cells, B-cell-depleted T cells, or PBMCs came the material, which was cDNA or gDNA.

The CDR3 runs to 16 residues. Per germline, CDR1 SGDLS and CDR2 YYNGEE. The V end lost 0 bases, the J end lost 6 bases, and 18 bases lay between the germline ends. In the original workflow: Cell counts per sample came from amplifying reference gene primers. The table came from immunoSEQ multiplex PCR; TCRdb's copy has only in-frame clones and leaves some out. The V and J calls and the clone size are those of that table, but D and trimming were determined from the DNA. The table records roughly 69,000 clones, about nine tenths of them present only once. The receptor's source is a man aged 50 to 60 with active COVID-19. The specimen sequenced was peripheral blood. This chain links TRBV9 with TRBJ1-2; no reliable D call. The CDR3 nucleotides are TGTGCCAGCAGCGTAGTAGGCACAGCCTTTTCACATGGCTACACCTTC. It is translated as CASSVVGTAFSHGYTF.